This T cell receptor (beta chain) was obtained from a study of cytomegalovirus exposure and HLA in healthy donors. Broader study findings: According to an earlier analysis, most TCR beta V segments yielded productive rearrangements about 90% or about 30% of the time. Presence/absence analyses supposed approximately even sequencing depth among donors.

The PCR was carried out with 60 Vbeta primers and 13 Jbeta primers. Assay used: immunoSEQ multiplex PCR; TCRdb lists only in-frame clones, some missing. The table lists just over 150,000 clones, approximately 79% of them singletons. The CDR3 is 15 amino acids. V was cut by 3 bases and J by 0 bases, with 12 bases left in between. Looked up from germline, CDR1 is LNHDA and CDR2 is SQIVND (reference sequence). Turning to this clone: Its cognate antigen is unknown.

Sequencing was carried out using PBMCs. The chain combines TRBV19 with TRBJ2-7, with TRBD2 as a possible D gene (6 bases). This sequence originates from a woman between 45 and 60 years old in good health and CMV-seropositive. CDR3 coding DNA: TGTGCCAGTAGTATCGGGCGGGGTCTCTCCTACGAGCAGTACTTC. Encoded protein: CASSIGRGLSYEQYF.